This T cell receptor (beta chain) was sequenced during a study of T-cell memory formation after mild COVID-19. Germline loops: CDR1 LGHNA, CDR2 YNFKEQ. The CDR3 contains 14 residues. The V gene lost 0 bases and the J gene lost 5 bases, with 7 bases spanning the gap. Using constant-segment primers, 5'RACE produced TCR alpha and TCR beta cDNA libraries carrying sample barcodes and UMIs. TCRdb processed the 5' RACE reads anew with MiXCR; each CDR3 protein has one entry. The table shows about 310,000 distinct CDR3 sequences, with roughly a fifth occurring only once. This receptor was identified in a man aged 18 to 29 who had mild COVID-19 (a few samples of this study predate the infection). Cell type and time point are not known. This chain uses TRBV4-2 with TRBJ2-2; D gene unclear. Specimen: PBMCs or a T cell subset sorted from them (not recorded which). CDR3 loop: CASSQDYGTGELFF. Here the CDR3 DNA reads TGTGCCAGCAGCCAAGATTACGGGACCGGGGAGCTGTTTTTT.